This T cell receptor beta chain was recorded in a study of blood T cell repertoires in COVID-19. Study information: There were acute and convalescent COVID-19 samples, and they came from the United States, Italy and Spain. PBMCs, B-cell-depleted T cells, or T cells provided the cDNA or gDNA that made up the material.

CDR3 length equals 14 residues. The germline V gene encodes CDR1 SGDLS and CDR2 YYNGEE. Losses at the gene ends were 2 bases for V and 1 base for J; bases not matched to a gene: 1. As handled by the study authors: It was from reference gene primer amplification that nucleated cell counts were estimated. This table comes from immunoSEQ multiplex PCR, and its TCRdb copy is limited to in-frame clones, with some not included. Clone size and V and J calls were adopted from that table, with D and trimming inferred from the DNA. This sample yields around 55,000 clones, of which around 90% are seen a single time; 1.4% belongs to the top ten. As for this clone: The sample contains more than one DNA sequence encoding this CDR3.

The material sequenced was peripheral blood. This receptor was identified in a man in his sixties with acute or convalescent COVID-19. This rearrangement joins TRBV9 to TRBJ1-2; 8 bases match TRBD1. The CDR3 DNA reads TGTGCCAGCAGCGTCGGACAGGGTAACTATGGCTACACCTTC. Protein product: CASSVGQGNYGYTF. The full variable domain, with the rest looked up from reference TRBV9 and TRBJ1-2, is DSGVTQTPKHLITATGQRVTLRCSPRSGDLSVYWYQQSLDQGLQFLIQYYNGEERAKGNILERFSAQQFPDLHSELNLSSLELGDSALYFCASSVGQGNYGYTFGSGTRLTVV.